Reported below is one T cell receptor beta chain. The PCR employed 60 Vbeta primers together with 13 Jbeta primers. Here immunoSEQ multiplex PCR was the method, and the copy in TCRdb shows in-frame clones only, minus some. The profile shows more than 150,000 clones, 83% of them singletons. The sample is drawn from a study of cytomegalovirus exposure and HLA in healthy donors. This CDR3 contains 13 residues. V lost 4 bases, J lost 2 bases, and 8 bases lay in between. Germline values: CDR1 ENHRY, CDR2 SYGVKD. This receptor was identified in a man aged 50-60 years in good health and CMV-seronegative. Sequencing input: PBMCs. The chain recombines TRBV10-3 with TRBJ1-1; weak D call: TRBD1 (6 bases). The CDR3 here is CAISGTVNTEAFF. Written as DNA, the CDR3 is TGTGCCATCAGTGGGACAGTAAACACTGAAGCTTTCTTT.